The text below deals with one T cell receptor beta chain. The specificity of this receptor is unknown. Base qualities are not provided; no much larger clone lies one nucleotide away. Libraries came from the immunoSEQ multiplex PCR assay. Drawn from immuneACCESS, this table holds only the in-frame rearrangements with V and J called that TCRdb kept. Clones are partly lost; checked studies trace under half to an unresolved V gene and leave the rest unexplained. This sample has more than 55,000 clones in its table, and just over 90% of those were observed once. The biggest ten clones account for 1.4% to 1.5% of the sample. The V end gives up 0 bases and the J end 5 bases, leaving 8 bases in the junction not matched to a gene. From cysteine to phenylalanine, the CDR3 is 16 amino acids long. Here the CDR3 DNA is all that survives: 48 bases in frame from base 1. The germline V gene encodes CDR1 LGHNA and CDR2 YNFKEQ.

This sample is drawn from a study of T cell changes during pregnancy in multiple sclerosis (dated by TCRdb to about 2019). A note on the overall study: In women with multiple sclerosis, the researchers looked at how the T cell repertoire shifted as pregnancy progressed.

Sequencing was performed on peripheral blood, taken in the second trimester of pregnancy. The chain is encoded by TRBV4-2 joined to TRBJ1-1; 8 bases in the junction line up with TRBD1. The sequence came from a female donor with multiple sclerosis, enrolled in a pregnancy study. The CDR3 amino acid sequence is: CASSQDDQGARTEAFF. The nucleotide sequence reads TGTGCCAGCAGCCAAGACGATCAGGGGGCGAGGACTGAAGCTTTCTTT.